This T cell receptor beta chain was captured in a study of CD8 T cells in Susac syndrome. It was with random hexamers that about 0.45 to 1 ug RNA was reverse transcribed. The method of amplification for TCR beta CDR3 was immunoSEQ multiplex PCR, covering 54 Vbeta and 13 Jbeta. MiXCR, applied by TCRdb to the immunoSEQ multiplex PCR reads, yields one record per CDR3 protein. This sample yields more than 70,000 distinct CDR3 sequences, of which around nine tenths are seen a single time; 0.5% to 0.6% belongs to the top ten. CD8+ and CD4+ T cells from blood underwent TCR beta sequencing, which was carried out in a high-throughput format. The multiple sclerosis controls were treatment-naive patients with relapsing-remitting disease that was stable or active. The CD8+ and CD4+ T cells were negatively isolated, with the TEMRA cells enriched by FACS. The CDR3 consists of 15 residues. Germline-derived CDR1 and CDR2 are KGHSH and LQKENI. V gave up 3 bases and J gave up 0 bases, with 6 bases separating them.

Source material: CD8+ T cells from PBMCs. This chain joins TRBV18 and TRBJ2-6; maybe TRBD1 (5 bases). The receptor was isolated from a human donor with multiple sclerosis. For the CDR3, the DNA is TGTGCCAGCTCACCCGACAGCTCTGGGGCCAACGTCCTGACTTTC. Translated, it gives CASSPDSSGANVLTF.